This T cell receptor (beta chain) was retrieved from a study of long-term antiretroviral therapy in people with HIV. General study results and limits: In samples taken after ART, diversity increased but remained below transplant donor control levels. Across all time points, the repertoire was dominated by clones that expanded before ART.

Version v3.0 of the immunoSEQ assay ran at survey level. Profiled with immunoSEQ multiplex PCR; TCRdb holds only in-frame clones, not every one. The data show around 30,000 clones, 95% seen once. None of the participants with HIV were treated outside the United States. On this clone: The antigen is not known.

The CDR3 loop spans 14 amino acids. CDR1 and CDR2 (germline): MNHEY, SVGAGI. The V and J ends lost 2 bases and 8 bases respectively, with 15 bases between them. The input for sequencing was unsorted PBMCs, taken 5.3 years after starting antiretroviral therapy. This sequence originates from a young man with HIV. V usage is TRBV6-5 and J usage is TRBJ1-1, with D perhaps TRBD1 (5 bases). CDR3 sequence (DNA): TGTGCCAGCAGTTACGGGACCGCAGGAGGGGAAGCTTTCTTT. It yields the protein CASSYGTAGGEAFF.